A selection of T cell receptor beta chains follows, all from one sample in a study of blood T cell repertoires in COVID-19. Only in-frame clones appear in the TCRdb table, and some are missing; sequencing was by immunoSEQ multiplex PCR. The data hold about 370,000 clones, with roughly nine tenths observed a single time. The sample taken for sequencing was PBMCs or T cells enriched from blood (not recorded which). The receptors come from a man aged 18 to 29 who had recovered from COVID-19. CDR3s include the opening cysteine and the closing phenylalanine or tryptophan. The order of the fields is clone size, J gene, V gene, D gene, CDR3 DNA, CDR3 protein. The D gene is left open where the match is weak. Part of the rows lack a size; the others show once, few, many or a class for expanded clones.

clone_size: -
j_call: TRBJ2-7
v_call: TRBV30
d_call: -
cdr3_nt: TGTGCCTGGAGTCAGGGTTTTAAGCAGTACTTC
cdr3_aa: CAWSQGFKQYF

clone_size: -
j_call: TRBJ1-6
v_call: TRBV7-8
d_call: -
cdr3_nt: TGTGCCAGCAGTAAGTGGGAGGGGCTGCATTCACCCCTCCACTTT
cdr3_aa: CASSKWEGLHSPLHF

clone_size: -
j_call: TRBJ2-7
v_call: TRBV30
d_call: TRBD1
cdr3_nt: TGTGCCTGGGGGAACAGGGGATCCCGCGGGCAGTACTTC
cdr3_aa: CAWGNRGSRGQYF

clone_size: -
j_call: TRBJ2-5
v_call: TRBV18
d_call: -
cdr3_nt: TGTGCCAGCTCACTACAAGAGACCCAGTACTTC
cdr3_aa: CASSLQETQYF

clone_size: -
j_call: TRBJ2-2
v_call: TRBV5-3
d_call: -
cdr3_nt: TGTGCCAGAAGCTTGAGCTCCGGGGAGCTGTTTTTT
cdr3_aa: CARSLSSGELFF

clone_size: -
j_call: TRBJ2-7
v_call: TRBV7-2
d_call: -
cdr3_nt: TGTGCCAGCAGCTTGAAGACAGAGCAGTACTTC
cdr3_aa: CASSLKTEQYF

clone_size: -
j_call: TRBJ2-2
v_call: TRBV2
d_call: TRBD1
cdr3_nt: TGTGCCAGCAGTATAACAGGGGGCAACCTCGCCGGGGAGCTGTTTTTT
cdr3_aa: CASSITGGNLAGELFF

clone_size: -
j_call: TRBJ1-2
v_call: TRBV11-2
d_call: TRBD1
cdr3_nt: TGTGCCAGCAGCTTAATGCAGGGGGCTAATGGCTACACCTTC
cdr3_aa: CASSLMQGANGYTF

clone_size: -
j_call: TRBJ1-2
v_call: TRBV12-3/TRBV12-4
d_call: -
cdr3_nt: TGTGCCAGCAGTTTCGGGGAGAACTATGGCTACACCTTC
cdr3_aa: CASSFGENYGYTF

clone_size: -
j_call: TRBJ2-3
v_call: TRBV5-1
d_call: TRBD2
cdr3_nt: TGCGCCAGCAGCTTGGTGCTAGCGGGGGGAGGAGATACGCAGTATTTT
cdr3_aa: CASSLVLAGGGDTQYF

clone_size: -
j_call: TRBJ2-2
v_call: TRBV7-9
d_call: TRBD1
cdr3_nt: TGTGCCAGCACCTACTGGACAGGGACCACCGGGGAGCTGTTTTTT
cdr3_aa: CASTYWTGTTGELFF

clone_size: -
j_call: TRBJ2-5
v_call: TRBV5-4
d_call: -
cdr3_nt: TGTGCCAGCAGCTTGCAGACTAGCCAAGAGACCCAGTACTTC
cdr3_aa: CASSLQTSQETQYF

clone_size: -
j_call: TRBJ2-7
v_call: TRBV7-9
d_call: TRBD1
cdr3_nt: TGTGCCAGCAGCCAGCGGACAGGGGGAGCCTCCTACGAGCAGTACTTC
cdr3_aa: CASSQRTGGASYEQYF

clone_size: -
j_call: TRBJ1-2
v_call: TRBV28
d_call: -
cdr3_nt: TGTGCCAGCAGTCTAGGACAGAACTATGGCTACACCTTC
cdr3_aa: CASSLGQNYGYTF

clone_size: few
j_call: TRBJ1-2
v_call: TRBV18
d_call: -
cdr3_nt: TGTGCCAGCTCACCAGAGGGTTCGCGCGCCTACACCTTC
cdr3_aa: CASSPEGSRAYTF

clone_size: -
j_call: TRBJ1-2
v_call: TRBV10-3
d_call: TRBD1
cdr3_nt: TGTGCCATCAGGACCGGGGACAGCAACTATGGCTACACCTTC
cdr3_aa: CAIRTGDSNYGYTF

clone_size: -
j_call: TRBJ2-2
v_call: TRBV11-3
d_call: TRBD1
cdr3_nt: TGTGCCAGCAGCATGACAGGGGCCGGATCTATCGGAGGTATCGGGGAGCTGTTTTTT
cdr3_aa: CASSMTGAGSIGGIGELFF